Each of the 21 T cell receptor beta chains below was sequenced from the same sample in a study of T cell responses to AZD1222 COVID-19 vaccine. Measured with immunoSEQ multiplex PCR; TCRdb has only the in-frame clones, and not every one. The sample includes about 130,000 clones, 90% of them seen just once. The sequencing used peripheral blood, collected on day 0 of MenACWY control vaccination. The receptors were gathered from an adult in good health.

CDR3 in amino acids: CASSGGLTVSMNTEAFF. The CDR3 DNA is TGTGCCAGCAGCGGAGGATTGACAGTGTCGATGAACACTGAAGCTTTCTTT. The rearrangement uses TRBV5-6 and TRBJ1-1, with a weak D call TRBD1 (5 bases). This CDR3 region has 17 residues. Trimming left V 4 bases short and J 0 bases short, with 19 bases between. Germline CDR1 SGHDT, CDR2 YYEEEE.

The V call is TRBV6-2 or TRBV6-3, the J call TRBJ2-7; D may match TRBD1 or TRBD2 (5 bases each). Per the germline V gene, CDR1 is MNHEY and CDR2 is SVGEGT. V was pared by 2 bases and J by 1 base, with 12 bases between. This CDR3 region has 15 residues. The CDR3, as DNA: TGTGCCAGCAGTTACGAGGGGACGCCGTCCTACGAGCAGTACGTC. This gives the protein CASSYEGTPSYEQYV.

This rearrangement joins TRBV4-1 to TRBJ2-1; D is perhaps TRBD1 or TRBD2 (5 bases each). There are 10 residues in the CDR3. CDR1 and CDR2 (germline): MGHRA, YSYEKL. V was cut by 10 bases and J by 6 bases, with 7 bases left in between. The CDR3 sequence: CATGTNEQFF. The CDR3 region has the DNA TGCGCCACAGGGACCAATGAGCAGTTCTTC.

The chain combines TRBV18 with TRBJ2-5; D perhaps matches TRBD1 (5 bases). Trimming cost V 2 bases and J 3 bases, with 7 bases left between them. Per germline, CDR1 KGHSH and CDR2 LQKENI. The CDR3 is 13 amino acids. The CDR3 sequence is CASSPSREETQYF. The CDR3 region has the DNA TGTGCCAGCTCACCAAGCAGGGAAGAGACCCAGTACTTC.

The chain has TRBV6-5 and TRBJ2-1; 7 nucleotides line up with TRBD2. The J segment lost 7 bases and the V segment lost 6 bases, leaving 12 bases of the junction unmatched. The CDR3 is 15 residues long. In germline, CDR1 is MNHEY, CDR2 SVGAGI. The chain's CDR3 is CASSERGGGRNEQFF. CDR3 nucleotides: TGTGCCAGCAGCGAGCGGGGAGGAGGACGGAATGAGCAGTTCTTC.

The chain is built from TRBV27 and TRBJ1-6, with TRBD1 identical over 9 bases. This CDR3 has 13 residues. Looked up from germline, CDR1 is MNHEY and CDR2 is SMNVEV (reference sequence). The V segment lost 9 bases and the J segment 7 bases; nucleotides outside the gene matches: 4. CDR3 in DNA: TGTGCCAGTCGGACAGGGGCAAATTCACCCCTCCACTTT. Protein sequence: CASRTGANSPLHF.

The chain couples TRBV28 to TRBJ2-7; TRBD2 might be the D (6 bases). V shed 4 bases and J shed 2 bases, with 15 bases lying between them. The germline V gene encodes CDR1 MDHEN and CDR2 SYDVKM. The CDR3 is 15 amino acids. Here the CDR3 DNA reads TGTGCCAGCAGTTCAGCGGGCATTTACACCTACGAGCAGTACTTC. This encodes CASSSAGIYTYEQYF.

The V gene is TRBV7-9, the J gene TRBJ1-1, with TRBD1 as a possible D gene (5 bases). The V gene's germline CDR1 is SEHNR and CDR2 FQNEAQ (reference sequence). Trimming left V 6 bases short and J 3 bases short, with 14 bases between. The CDR3 has 14 residues. The CDR3 spells CASSSGTQYTEAFF. CDR3 DNA sequence: TGTGCCAGCAGTTCCGGGACCCAATACACTGAAGCTTTCTTT.

The count of this clone is one. The rearrangement joins TRBV7-2 to TRBJ2-7; D is undetermined. Germline V lookup: CDR1 SGHTA, CDR2 FQGNSA. The CDR3 consists of 11 residues. V lost 4 bases and J 6 bases, leaving 7 bases between the germline ends. In DNA, the CDR3 is TGTGCCAGCAGCTCCTACGGCGAGCAGTACTTC. Protein sequence: CASSSYGEQYF.

This rearrangement joins TRBV18 to TRBJ2-3, with 7 positions matching TRBD1. Trimming at V came to 3 bases and at J to 2 bases, leaving 2 bases not matched to a gene. The germline V gene has CDR1 KGHSH and CDR2 LQKENI. The CDR3 contains 14 residues. Here the CDR3 DNA reads TGTGCCAGCTCACCGACAGGGAACACAGATACGCAGTATTTT. Translating it yields CASSPTGNTDTQYF.

V and J are TRBV25-1 and TRBJ1-4, with D unresolved. V dropped 2 bases and J dropped 9 bases, with 4 bases sitting between them. This CDR3 spans 11 amino acids. Germline assignment: CDR1 MGHDK and CDR2 SYGVNS. As DNA, the CDR3 is TGTGCCAGCAGTGAAGCGAAAAAACTGTTTTTT. It translates to CASSEAKKLFF. The full variable domain, completed using reference TRBV25-1 and TRBJ1-4, is EADIYQTPRYLVIGTGKKITLECSQTMGHDKMYWYQQDPGMELHLIHYSYGVNSTEKGDLSSESTVSRIRTEHFPLTLESARPSHTSQYLCASSEAKKLFFGSGTQLSVL.

The chain employs TRBV19 and TRBJ1-5, with D maybe TRBD1 (6 bases). The CDR3 loop spans 14 amino acids. The V gene lost 7 bases and the J gene lost 7 bases, with 17 bases spanning the gap. Germline V gene data show CDR1 as LNHDA and CDR2 as SQIVND (reference sequence). The CDR3 spells CASKMGGARQPQHF. CDR3 nucleotides: TGTGCCAGTAAAATGGGGGGGGCTCGGCAGCCCCAGCATTTT.

The rearrangement joins TRBV5-6 to TRBJ2-6; 7 positions agree with TRBD2. The germline CDR1 and CDR2 sequences are SGHDT and YYEEEE. Germline trimming cut 4 bases from V and 1 base from J; bases unmatched to any gene: 5. This CDR3 spans 16 amino acids. CDR3 bases: TGTGCCAGCAGCGGAGGCGGGGGTTCTGGGGCCAACGTCCTGACTTTC. It translates to CASSGGGGSGANVLTF.

This chain joins TRBV2 and TRBJ1-5; D is possibly TRBD1 (5 bases). Between the trimmed V and J ends, which lost 6 bases and 6 bases, there was a span of 12 bases. The CDR3 has 13 residues. Germline V lookup: CDR1 SNHLY, CDR2 FYNNEI. CDR3 bases: TGTGCCAGCAGACCAGGGTGGGGTCAGCCCCAGCATTTT. It encodes CASRPGWGQPQHF.

Here the CDR3 DNA reads TGTGCCAGCAGCTCCCGGGGGGGCTCCAATGAGCAGTTCTTC. Residues: CASSSRGGSNEQFF. The chain has TRBV6-2 or TRBV6-3 and TRBJ2-1, with 8 nucleotides matching TRBD2. The germline CDR1 and CDR2 sequences are MNHEY and SVGEGT. Trimming cost V 6 bases and J 6 bases; bases outside gene matches: 7. This CDR3 has 14 residues.

The gene calls are TRBV2 and TRBJ1-1; no firm D call. The V end lost 7 bases, the J end lost 4 bases, and 19 bases lay between the germline ends. Germline V gene sequence: CDR1 SNHLY, CDR2 FYNNEI. The length of the CDR3 is 15 residues. The chain's CDR3 is CASTPLDPRRTEAFF. CDR3 bases: TGTGCCAGCACCCCCCTGGACCCCCGTCGCACTGAAGCTTTCTTT. Based on the CDR3 plus reference TRBV2 and TRBJ1-1, the full variable domain is EPEVTQTPSHQVTQMGQEVILRCVPISNHLYFYWYRQILGQKVEFLVSFYNNEISEKSEIFDDQFSVERPDGSNFTLKIRSTKLEDSAMYFCASTPLDPRRTEAFFGQGTRLTVV.

V gene TRBV15 combines with J gene TRBJ2-7; 8 bases are a match to TRBD1. Germline V lookup: CDR1 LNHNV, CDR2 YYDKDF (reference sequence). V lost 0 bases, J lost 6 bases, and 7 bases stayed unmatched. The CDR3 covers 15 residues. The DNA for the CDR3 is TGTGCCACCAGCAGAGACCGGACAGGGTGGGGCGAGCAGTACGTC. Its protein is CATSRDRTGWGEQYV.

The J gene is TRBJ1-5, the V gene TRBV7-9; TRBD1 might be the D (5 bases). The CDR3 loop spans 19 amino acids. Trimming took 1 base from V and 2 from J, leaving 21 bases between them. In germline, CDR1 is SEHNR, CDR2 FQNEAQ (reference sequence). CDR3 sequence reads: CASSLGGWTRDGRNQPQHF. CDR3 nucleotide sequence: TGTGCCAGCAGCTTAGGGGGGTGGACAAGGGACGGTCGCAATCAGCCCCAGCATTTT.

The chain couples TRBV19 to TRBJ1-1; D remains ambiguous. The germline CDR1 and CDR2 sequences are LNHDA and SQIVND (reference sequence). The V end lost 8 bases, the J end lost 1 base, and 8 bases lay between the germline ends. The CDR3 spans 12 residues. DNA of the CDR3: TGTGCCAGTGGTGACACGAACACTGAAGCTTTCTTT. Translating gives CASGDTNTEAFF.

The rearrangement links TRBV15 to TRBJ1-4, with D maybe TRBD1 (5 bases). Germline-derived CDR1 and CDR2 are LNHNV and YYDKDF (reference sequence). V gave up 0 bases and J gave up 7 bases, with 12 bases separating them. CDR3 length: 15 amino acids. The CDR3: CATSRDLAGGEKLFF. DNA of the CDR3: TGTGCCACCAGCAGAGATCTGGCGGGGGGTGAAAAACTGTTTTTT.

The chain links TRBV5-4 to TRBJ1-2, with 12 bases aligning to TRBD1. The CDR3 is made up of 15 amino acids. CDR1 and CDR2 from the germline V gene are SGHNT and YYREEE (reference sequence). J was trimmed by 4 bases and V by 0 bases; bases with no gene match: 1. CDR3 residues: CASSLGDRGLYGYTF. The DNA of the CDR3 is TGTGCCAGCAGCTTGGGGGACAGGGGGCTCTATGGCTACACCTTC.